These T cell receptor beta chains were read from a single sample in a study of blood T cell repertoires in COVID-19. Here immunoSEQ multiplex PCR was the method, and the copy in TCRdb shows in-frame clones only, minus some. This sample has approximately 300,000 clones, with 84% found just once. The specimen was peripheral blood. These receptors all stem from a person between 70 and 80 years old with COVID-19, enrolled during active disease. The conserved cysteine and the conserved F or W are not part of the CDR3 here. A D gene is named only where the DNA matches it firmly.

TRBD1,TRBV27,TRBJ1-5,ASSSLQTGLNQPQH
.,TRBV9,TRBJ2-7,ASSVAPNTVGTSSEQY
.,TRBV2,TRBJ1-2,ASSEARAGGGYT
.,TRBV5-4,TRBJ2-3,ASSLAVLPTDTQY
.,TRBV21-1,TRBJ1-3,ASSNPMTGGDCGNTIY
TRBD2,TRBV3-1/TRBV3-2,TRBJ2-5,ASSPYSGLAGGMGETQY
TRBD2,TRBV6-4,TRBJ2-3,ASSEAGGRDTQY
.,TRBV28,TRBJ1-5,ASSFGQSSNQPQH
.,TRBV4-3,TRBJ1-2,ASSQGGWGYT
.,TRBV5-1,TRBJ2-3,ASSSSWGSTDTQY
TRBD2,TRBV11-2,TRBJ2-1,ASSQIHRLAGAGYNEQF
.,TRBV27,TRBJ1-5,ASSPWAGGGNQPQH
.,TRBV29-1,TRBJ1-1,SVGRTVNTEAF
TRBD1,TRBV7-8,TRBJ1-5,ASSLEAGGARPQH
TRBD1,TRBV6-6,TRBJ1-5,ASSQDRTQPQH
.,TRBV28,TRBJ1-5,ASSLDLRVWGVSNQPQH
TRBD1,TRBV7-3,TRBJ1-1,ASSLAGQGNTEAF
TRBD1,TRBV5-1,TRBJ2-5,ASSGTGTQETQY
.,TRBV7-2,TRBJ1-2,ASSSSVGVGGYT
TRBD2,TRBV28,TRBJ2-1,ASSAGLAGSYNEQF
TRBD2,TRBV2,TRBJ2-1,ASSVRLAGYNEQF
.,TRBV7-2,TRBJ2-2,ASSFFSSGRTGELF
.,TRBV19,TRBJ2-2,ASSIKTGNTGELF
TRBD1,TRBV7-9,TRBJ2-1,ASSLPGTGILEQF
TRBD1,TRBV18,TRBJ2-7,ASSPNRDRLNYEQY
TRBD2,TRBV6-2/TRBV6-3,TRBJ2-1,ASSYGRDEVNEQF
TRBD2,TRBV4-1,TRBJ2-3,ASSQDTLAGGKTDTQY
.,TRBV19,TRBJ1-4,ASSMVAGETEKLF
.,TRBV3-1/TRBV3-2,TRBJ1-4,ASSQSGSNAHEKLF
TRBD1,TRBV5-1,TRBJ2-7,ASSLAVGGTGAYEQY
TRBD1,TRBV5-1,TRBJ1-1,ASSPGGGGAF
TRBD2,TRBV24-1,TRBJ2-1,ATSDLGLAGAGGEQF
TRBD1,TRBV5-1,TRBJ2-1,ASGTGGISNEQF
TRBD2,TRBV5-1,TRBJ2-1,ASSPGLAGVGKSSYNEQF
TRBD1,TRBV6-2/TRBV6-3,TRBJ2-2,ASSSLDRVFTGELF